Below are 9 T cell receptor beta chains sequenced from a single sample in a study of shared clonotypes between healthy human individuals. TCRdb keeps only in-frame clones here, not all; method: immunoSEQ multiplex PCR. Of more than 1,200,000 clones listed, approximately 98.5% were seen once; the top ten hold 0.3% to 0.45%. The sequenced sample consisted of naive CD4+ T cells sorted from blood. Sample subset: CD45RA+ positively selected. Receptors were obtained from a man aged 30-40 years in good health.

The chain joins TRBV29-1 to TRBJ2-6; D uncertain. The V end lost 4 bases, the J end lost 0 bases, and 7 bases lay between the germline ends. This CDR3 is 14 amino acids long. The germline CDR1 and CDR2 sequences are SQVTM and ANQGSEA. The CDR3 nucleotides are TGCAGCGTTGCCAGAAACTCTGGGGCCAACGTCCTGACTTTC. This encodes CSVARNSGANVLTF.

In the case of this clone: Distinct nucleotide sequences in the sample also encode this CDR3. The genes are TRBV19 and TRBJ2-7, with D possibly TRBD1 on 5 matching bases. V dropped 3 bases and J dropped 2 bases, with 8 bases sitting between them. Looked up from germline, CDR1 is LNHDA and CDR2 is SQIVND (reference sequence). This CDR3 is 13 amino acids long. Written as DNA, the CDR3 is TGTGCCAGTAGTATCCAGGGCCCCTACGAGCAGTACTTC. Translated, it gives CASSIQGPYEQYF.

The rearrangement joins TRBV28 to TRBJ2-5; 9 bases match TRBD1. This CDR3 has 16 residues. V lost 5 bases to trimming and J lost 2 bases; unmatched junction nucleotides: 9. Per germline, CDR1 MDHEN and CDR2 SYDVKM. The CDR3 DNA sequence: TGTGCCAGCAGTGTCGCTGGGACAGGGACGCAAGAGACCCAGTACTTC. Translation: CASSVAGTGTQETQYF. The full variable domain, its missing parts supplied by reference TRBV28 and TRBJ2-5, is DVKVTQSSRYLVKRTGEKVFLECVQDMDHENMFWYRQDPGLGLRLIYFSYDVKMKEKGDIPEGYSVSREKKERFSLILESASTNQTSMYLCASSVAGTGTQETQYFGPGTRLLVL.

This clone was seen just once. The CDR3 reads CASSLQSRQGNNEQFF. The CDR3 nucleotides read TGTGCCAGCAGTTTACAGTCGAGACAGGGGAACAATGAGCAGTTCTTC. The chain uses TRBV27 and TRBJ2-1; 8 bases agree with TRBD1. This CDR3 contains 16 residues. From germline, CDR1 is MNHEY and CDR2 SMNVEV (reference sequence). The V gene end was trimmed by 2 bases and the J gene end by 5 bases; junction bases not matched to a gene: 8.

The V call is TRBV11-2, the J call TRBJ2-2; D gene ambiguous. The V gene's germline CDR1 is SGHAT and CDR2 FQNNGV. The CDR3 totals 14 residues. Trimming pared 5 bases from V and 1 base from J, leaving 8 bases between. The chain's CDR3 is CASSALMNTGELFF. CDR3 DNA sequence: TGTGCCAGCAGCGCTCTCATGAACACCGGGGAGCTGTTTTTT.

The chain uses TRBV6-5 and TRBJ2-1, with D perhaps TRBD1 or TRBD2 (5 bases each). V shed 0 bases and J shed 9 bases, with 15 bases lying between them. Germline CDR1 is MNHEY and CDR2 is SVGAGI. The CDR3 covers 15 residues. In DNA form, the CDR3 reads TGTGCCAGCAGTTACTCAGACAGCCCGAGGGGTGAGCAGTTCTTC. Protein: CASSYSDSPRGEQFF.

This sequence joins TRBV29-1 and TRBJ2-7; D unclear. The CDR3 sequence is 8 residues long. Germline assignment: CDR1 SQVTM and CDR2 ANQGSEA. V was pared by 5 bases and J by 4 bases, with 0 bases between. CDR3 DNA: TGCAGCGTTTACGAGCAGTACTTC. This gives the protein CSVYEQYF.

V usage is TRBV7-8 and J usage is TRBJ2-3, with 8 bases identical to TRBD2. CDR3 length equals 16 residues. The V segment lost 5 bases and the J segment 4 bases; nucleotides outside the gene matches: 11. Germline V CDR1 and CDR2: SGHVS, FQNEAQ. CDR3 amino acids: CASSPVPLAGADTQYF. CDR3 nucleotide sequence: TGTGCCAGCAGCCCCGTTCCCCTAGCGGGCGCAGATACGCAGTATTTT.

CDR3 sequence reads: CASSRRRGGETQYF. In DNA, the CDR3 is TGTGCCAGCAGCCGCCGTCGGGGTGGGGAGACCCAGTACTTC. J is TRBJ2-5 and V is TRBV9, with D tentatively TRBD2 (5 bases). V dropped 4 bases and J dropped 5 bases, with 15 bases sitting between them. The CDR3 has 14 residues. Germline V lookup: CDR1 SGDLS, CDR2 YYNGEE.